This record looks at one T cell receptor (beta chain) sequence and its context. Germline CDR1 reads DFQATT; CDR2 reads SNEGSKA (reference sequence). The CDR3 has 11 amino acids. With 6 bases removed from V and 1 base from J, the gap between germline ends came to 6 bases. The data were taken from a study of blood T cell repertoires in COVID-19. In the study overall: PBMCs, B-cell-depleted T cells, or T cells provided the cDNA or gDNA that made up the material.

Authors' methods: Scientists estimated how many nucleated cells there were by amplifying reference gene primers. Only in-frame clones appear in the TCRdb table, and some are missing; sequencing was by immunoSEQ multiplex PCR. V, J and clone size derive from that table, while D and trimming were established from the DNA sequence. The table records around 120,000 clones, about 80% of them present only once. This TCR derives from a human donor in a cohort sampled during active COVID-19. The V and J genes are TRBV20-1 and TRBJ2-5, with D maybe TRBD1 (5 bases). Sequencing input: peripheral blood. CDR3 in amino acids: CSAQGQETQYF. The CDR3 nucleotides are TGCAGTGCGCAGGGCCAAGAGACCCAGTACTTC.